A single count supports the clone carrying this TCR beta chain. Its antigen is still unknown. This record comes from a study of regulatory T cells in long-lasting Graves disease. Study conclusions and caveats: Newly diagnosed disease favored TRBV20-1 and TRBJ2-1 over persistent disease.

Specified time point: newly diagnosed GD, antithyroid drugs for less than 3 months. Isolated PBMC RNA provided the starting material for the TCR library. In building TCR beta libraries, iRepertoire HTBI primers were used together with Arm-PCR of CDR3 regions. One entry per CDR3 protein, called by TCRdb with MiXCR from the multiplex PCR reads. The data contain about 470,000 distinct CDR3 sequences, approximately 15% of them singletons. V shed 5 bases and J 11 bases; nucleotides not matched to a gene: 10. The CDR3 totals 12 residues. From germline, CDR1 is DFQATT and CDR2 SNEGSKA (reference sequence). These data also featured in a second study, about T cells in Graves' hyperthyroidism and ophthalmopathy. From that study: Patients aged 18 to 65 had newly diagnosed hyperthyroidism that had lasted under 2 months. Investigators excluded patients with uncontrolled infection, other autoimmune disease, pregnancy or lactation.

The source was peripheral blood mononuclear cells (PBMCs), collected at new diagnosis, from a patient treated with antithyroid drugs. This receptor was obtained from a woman aged 25 to 39 with Graves disease. The rearrangement joins TRBV20-1 to TRBJ1-1; 8 nucleotides match TRBD1. The CDR3 region has the DNA TGCAGTGCTGACGGGACAGGCGGCGAGGCTTTCTTT. It translates to CSADGTGGEAFF.